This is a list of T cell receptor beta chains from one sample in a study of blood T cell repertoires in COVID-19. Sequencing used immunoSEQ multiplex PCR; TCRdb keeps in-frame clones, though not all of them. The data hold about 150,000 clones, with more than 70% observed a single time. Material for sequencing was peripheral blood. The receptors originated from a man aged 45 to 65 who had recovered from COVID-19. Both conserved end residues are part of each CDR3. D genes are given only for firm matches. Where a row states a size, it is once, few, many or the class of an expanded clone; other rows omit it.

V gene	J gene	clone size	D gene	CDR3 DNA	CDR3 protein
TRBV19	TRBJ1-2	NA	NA	TGTGCCAGTAGTAATAGGGGTTCGGCGAACTATGGCTACACCTTC	CASSNRGSANYGYTF
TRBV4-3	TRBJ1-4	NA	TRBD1	TGCGCCAGCAGCCAAGGGGGGGGACAGGGGAACGAAAAACTGTTTTTT	CASSQGGGQGNEKLFF
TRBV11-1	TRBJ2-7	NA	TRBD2	TGTGCCAGCAGCGTATCTAGCGGTGATTTCTACGAGCAGTACTTC	CASSVSSGDFYEQYF
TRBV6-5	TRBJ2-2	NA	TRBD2	TGTGCCAGCAGGGCGCGGGAGGCTAACACCGGGGAGCTGTTTTTT	CASRAREANTGELFF
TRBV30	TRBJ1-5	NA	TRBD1	TGTGCCTGGAATACAGGGGGAAGAGGGAAGCCCCAGCATTTT	CAWNTGGRGKPQHF
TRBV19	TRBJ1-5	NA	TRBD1	TGTGCCAGTAGTACAAGGACAGGGGGCAATCAGCCCCAGCATTTT	CASSTRTGGNQPQHF
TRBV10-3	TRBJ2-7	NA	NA	TGTGCCATCAGTGAAGGGGACACGCAGTACTTC	CAISEGDTQYF
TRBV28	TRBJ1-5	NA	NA	TGTGCCAGCAGTCCGGGGGGCGGAGGTCAGCCCCAGCATTTT	CASSPGGGGQPQHF
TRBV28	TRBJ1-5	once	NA	TGTGCCAGCAGTTTCCCAGAGGAACATCAGCCCCAGCATTTT	CASSFPEEHQPQHF
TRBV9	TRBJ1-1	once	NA	TGTGCCAGCAGCGTAGTACAGGGGAACACTGAAGCTTTCTTT	CASSVVQGNTEAFF
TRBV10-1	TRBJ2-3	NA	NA	TGCGCCAGCAGTGCGCGCGCTACAGATACGCAGTATTTT	CASSARATDTQYF
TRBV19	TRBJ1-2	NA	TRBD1	TGTGCCAGTAGAGGGGGCGACTATGGCTACACCTTC	CASRGGDYGYTF
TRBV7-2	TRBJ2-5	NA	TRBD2	TGTGCCAGCAGCTCGGCGGCTAGCGGGTACCAAGAGACCCAGTACTTC	CASSSAASGYQETQYF
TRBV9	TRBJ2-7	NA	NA	TGTGCCAGCAGCGTAGATAGCGGCCTCTCCTACGAGCAGTACTTC	CASSVDSGLSYEQYF
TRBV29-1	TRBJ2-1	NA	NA	TGCAGCGTTGGTCAGGGGACGTCCAATGAGCAGTTCTTC	CSVGQGTSNEQFF
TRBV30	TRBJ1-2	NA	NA	TGTGCCTGTGTGACCCCAAACAGGGCGTCCTATGGCTACACCTTC	CACVTPNRASYGYTF
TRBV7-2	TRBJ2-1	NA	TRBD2	TGTGCCAGCAGCTTAGGTCTAGCGGGAGGACTCAATGAGCAGTTCTTC	CASSLGLAGGLNEQFF